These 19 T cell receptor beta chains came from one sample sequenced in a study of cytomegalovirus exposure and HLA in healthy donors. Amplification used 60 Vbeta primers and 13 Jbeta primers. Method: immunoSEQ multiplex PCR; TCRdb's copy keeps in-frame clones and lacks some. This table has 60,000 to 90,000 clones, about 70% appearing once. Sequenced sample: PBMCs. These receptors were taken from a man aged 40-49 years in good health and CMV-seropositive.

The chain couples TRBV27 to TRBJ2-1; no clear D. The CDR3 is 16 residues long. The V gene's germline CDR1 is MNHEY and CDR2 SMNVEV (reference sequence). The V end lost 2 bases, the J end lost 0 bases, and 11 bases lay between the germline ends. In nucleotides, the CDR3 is TGTGCCAGCAGTTTAAGCGCGGAGAGCTCCTACAATGAGCAGTTCTTC. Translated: CASSLSAESSYNEQFF.

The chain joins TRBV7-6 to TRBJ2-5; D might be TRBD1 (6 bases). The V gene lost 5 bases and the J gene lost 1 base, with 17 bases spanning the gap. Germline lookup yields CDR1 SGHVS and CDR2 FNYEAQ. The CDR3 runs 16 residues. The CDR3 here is CASSRNPGQFQETQYF. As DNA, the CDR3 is TGTGCCAGCAGCCGAAACCCAGGACAGTTCCAAGAGACCCAGTACTTC.

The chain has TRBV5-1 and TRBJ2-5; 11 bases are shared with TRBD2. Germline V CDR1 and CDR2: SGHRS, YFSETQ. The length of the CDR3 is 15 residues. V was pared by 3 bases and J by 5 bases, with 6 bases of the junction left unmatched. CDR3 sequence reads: CASSSLAGGGETQYF. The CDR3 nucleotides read TGCGCCAGCAGCTCCCTAGCGGGGGGTGGGGAGACCCAGTACTTC.

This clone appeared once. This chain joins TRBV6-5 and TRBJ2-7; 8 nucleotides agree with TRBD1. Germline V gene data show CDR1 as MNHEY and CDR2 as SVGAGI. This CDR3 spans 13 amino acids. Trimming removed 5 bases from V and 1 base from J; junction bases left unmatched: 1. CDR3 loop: CASSGTGSYEQYF. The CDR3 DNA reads TGTGCCAGCAGTGGGACAGGATCCTACGAGCAGTACTTC.

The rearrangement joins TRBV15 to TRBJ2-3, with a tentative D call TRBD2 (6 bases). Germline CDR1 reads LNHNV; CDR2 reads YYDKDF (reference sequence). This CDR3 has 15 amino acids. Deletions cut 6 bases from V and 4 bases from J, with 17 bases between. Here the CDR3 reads CATRTGVGSSDTQYF. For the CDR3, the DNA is TGTGCCACCAGGACGGGAGTCGGATCTTCAGATACGCAGTATTTT.

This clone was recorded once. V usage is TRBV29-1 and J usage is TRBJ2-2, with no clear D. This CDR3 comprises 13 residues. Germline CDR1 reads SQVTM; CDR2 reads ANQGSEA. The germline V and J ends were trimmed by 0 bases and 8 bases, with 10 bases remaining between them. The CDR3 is CSVEEAGKGELFF. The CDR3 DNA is TGCAGCGTTGAAGAAGCAGGAAAGGGGGAGCTGTTTTTT.

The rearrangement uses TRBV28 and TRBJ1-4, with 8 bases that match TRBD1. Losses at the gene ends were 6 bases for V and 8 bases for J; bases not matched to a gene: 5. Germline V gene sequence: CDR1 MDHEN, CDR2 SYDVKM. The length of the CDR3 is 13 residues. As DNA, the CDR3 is TGTGCCAGCAGACAGGGGGTTGGGGAAAAACTGTTTTTT. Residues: CASRQGVGEKLFF. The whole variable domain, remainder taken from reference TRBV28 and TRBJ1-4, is DVKVTQSSRYLVKRTGEKVFLECVQDMDHENMFWYRQDPGLGLRLIYFSYDVKMKEKGDIPEGYSVSREKKERFSLILESASTNQTSMYLCASRQGVGEKLFFGSGTQLSVL.

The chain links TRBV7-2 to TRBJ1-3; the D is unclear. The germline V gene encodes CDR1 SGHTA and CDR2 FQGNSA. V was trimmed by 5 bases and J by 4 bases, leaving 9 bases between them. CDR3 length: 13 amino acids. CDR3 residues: CASSPSPGNTIYF. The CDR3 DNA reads TGTGCCAGCAGCCCGAGTCCAGGAAACACCATATATTTT.

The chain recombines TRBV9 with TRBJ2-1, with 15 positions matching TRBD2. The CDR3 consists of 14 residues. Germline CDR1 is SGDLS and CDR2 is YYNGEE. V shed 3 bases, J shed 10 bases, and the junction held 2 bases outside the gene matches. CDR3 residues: CASSGTSGRAEQFF. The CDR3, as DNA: TGTGCCAGCAGCGGGACTAGCGGGAGGGCCGAGCAGTTCTTC.

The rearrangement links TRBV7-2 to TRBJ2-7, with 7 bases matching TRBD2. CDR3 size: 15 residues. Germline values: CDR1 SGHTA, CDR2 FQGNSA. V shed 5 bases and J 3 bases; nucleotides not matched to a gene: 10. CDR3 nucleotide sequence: TGTGCCAGCAGCCCGTTTTTAGGGGAGGGCTACGAGCAGTACTTC. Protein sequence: CASSPFLGEGYEQYF.

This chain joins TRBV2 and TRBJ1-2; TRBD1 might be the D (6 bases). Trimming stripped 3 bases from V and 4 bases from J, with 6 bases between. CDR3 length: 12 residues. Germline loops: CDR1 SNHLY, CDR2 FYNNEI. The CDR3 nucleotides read TGTGCCAGCAGTGACAGGGGCTATGGCTACACCTTC. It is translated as CASSDRGYGYTF.

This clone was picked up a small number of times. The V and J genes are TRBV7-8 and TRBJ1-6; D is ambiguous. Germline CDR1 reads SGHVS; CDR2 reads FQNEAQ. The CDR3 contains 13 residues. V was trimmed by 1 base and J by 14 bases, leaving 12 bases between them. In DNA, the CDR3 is TGTGCCAGCAGCTTAGTAAGGGAGAGCACCCTCCACTTT. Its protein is CASSLVRESTLHF. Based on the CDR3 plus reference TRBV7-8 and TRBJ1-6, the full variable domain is GAGVSQSPRYKVAKRGQDVALRCDPISGHVSLFWYQQALGQGPEFLTYFQNEAQLDKSGLPSDRFFAERPEGSVSTLKIQRTQQEDSAVYLCASSLVRESTLHFGNGTRLTVT.

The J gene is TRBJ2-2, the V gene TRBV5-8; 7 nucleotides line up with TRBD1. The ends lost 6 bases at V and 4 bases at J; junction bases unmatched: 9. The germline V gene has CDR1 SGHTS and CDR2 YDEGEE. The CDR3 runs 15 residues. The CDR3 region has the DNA TGTGCCAGCATCATAAGACAGGGTGTCACCGGGGAGCTGTTTTTT. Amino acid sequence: CASIIRQGVTGELFF.

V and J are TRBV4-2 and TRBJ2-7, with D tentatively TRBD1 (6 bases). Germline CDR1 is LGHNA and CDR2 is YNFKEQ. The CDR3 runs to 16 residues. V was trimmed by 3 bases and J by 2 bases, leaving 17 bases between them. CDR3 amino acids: CASSHLNRDATYEQYF. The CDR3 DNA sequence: TGTGCCAGCAGCCATCTCAACAGGGACGCGACCTACGAGCAGTACTTC.

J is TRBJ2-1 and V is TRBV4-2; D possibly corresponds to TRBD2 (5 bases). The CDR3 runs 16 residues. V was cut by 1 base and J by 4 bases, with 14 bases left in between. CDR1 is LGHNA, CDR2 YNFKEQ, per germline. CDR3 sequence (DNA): TGTGCCAGCAGCCAAGCTGGAGGCGGACCTTACAATGAGCAGTTCTTC. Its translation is CASSQAGGGPYNEQFF.

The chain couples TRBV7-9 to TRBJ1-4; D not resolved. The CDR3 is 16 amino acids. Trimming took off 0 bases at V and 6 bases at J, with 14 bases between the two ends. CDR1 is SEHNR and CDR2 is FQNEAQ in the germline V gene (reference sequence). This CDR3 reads CASSLASEGVYEKLFF. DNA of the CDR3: TGTGCCAGCAGCTTAGCTTCGGAGGGAGTTTATGAAAAACTGTTTTTT.

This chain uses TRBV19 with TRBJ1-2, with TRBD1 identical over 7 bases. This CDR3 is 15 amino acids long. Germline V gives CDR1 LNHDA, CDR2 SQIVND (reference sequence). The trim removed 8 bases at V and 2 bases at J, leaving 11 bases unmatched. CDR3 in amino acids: CASRTAGGFNYGYTF. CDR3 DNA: TGTGCCAGTCGAACGGCAGGGGGATTCAACTATGGCTACACCTTC.

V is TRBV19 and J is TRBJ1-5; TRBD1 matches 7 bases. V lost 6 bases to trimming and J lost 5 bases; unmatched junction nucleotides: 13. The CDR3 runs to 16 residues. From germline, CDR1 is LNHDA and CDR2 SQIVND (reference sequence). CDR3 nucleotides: TGTGCCAGTAGGCCCCTTGACTTACAGGGGTATCAGCCCCAGCATTTT. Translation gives CASRPLDLQGYQPQHF.

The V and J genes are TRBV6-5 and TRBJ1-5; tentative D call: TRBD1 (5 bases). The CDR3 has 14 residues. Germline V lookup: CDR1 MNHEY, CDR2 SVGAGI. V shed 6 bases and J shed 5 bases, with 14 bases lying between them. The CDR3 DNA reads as TGTGCCAGCAGAGGGGCAGGGAAATATCAGCCCCAGCATTTT. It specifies CASRGAGKYQPQHF.